This T cell receptor (beta chain) was captured in a study of T-cell memory formation after mild COVID-19. General study points: Most CD4+ clones that shrank were in CM and EM, while CD8+ ones turned up in EMRA.

Each CDR3 protein gets one entry after TCRdb re-called the 5' RACE reads with MiXCR. The table has 350,000 to 450,000 distinct CDR3 sequences, around 20% seen once. Note on this clonotype: Its antigen is not known.

Germline V CDR1 and CDR2: KGHDR, SFDVKD. The CDR3 contains 12 residues. V was shortened by 2 bases and J by 6 bases, with 7 bases between the two germline ends. Sequencing input: PBMCs or a T cell subset sorted from them (not recorded which). The sequence was obtained from an adult woman who had mild COVID-19 (a few samples of this study predate the infection). Cell type and time point are not known. The V gene is TRBV24-1, the J gene TRBJ2-7; D possibly corresponds to TRBD2 (6 bases). This CDR3 reads CATSDWGGEQYF. The CDR3 DNA is TGTGCCACCAGTGATTGGGGAGGCGAGCAGTACTTC.